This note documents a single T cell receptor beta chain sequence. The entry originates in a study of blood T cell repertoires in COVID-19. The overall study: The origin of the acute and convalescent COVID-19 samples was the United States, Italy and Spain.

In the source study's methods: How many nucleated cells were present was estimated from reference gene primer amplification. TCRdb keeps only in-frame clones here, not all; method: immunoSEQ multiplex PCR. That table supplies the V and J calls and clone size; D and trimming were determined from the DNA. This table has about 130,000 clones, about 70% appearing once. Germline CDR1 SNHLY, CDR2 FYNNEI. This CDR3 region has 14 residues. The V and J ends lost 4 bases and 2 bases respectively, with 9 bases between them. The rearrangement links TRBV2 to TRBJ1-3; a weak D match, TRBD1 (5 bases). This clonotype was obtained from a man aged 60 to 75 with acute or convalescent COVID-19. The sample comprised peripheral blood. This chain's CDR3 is CASSVGGAGNTIYF. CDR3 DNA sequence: TGTGCCAGCAGTGTGGGAGGGGCTGGAAACACCATATATTTT.